The 25 T cell receptor beta chains listed next were all sequenced from one sample in a study of blood T cell repertoires in COVID-19. Clones were sequenced by immunoSEQ multiplex PCR, and TCRdb holds only the in-frame ones, with some missing. The profile shows about 170,000 clones, about 87% of them singletons. Sequencing was carried out using peripheral blood. These receptors were taken from a man aged 60 to 75 with acute or convalescent COVID-19.

The chain combines TRBV7-9 with TRBJ1-1; TRBD1 matches 11 bases. Per the germline V gene, CDR1 is SEHNR and CDR2 is FQNEAQ (reference sequence). The CDR3 has 14 residues. The junction had 3 bases not matched to a gene; V was cut back by 5 bases and J by 4 bases. In DNA, the CDR3 is TGTGCCAGCAGCAGGACAGGGGGCGGCACTGAAGCTTTCTTT. Protein: CASSRTGGGTEAFF.

The chain uses TRBV6-1 and TRBJ2-7, with 7 positions matching TRBD1. CDR1 and CDR2 from the germline V gene are MNHNS and SASEGT. The CDR3 is 15 amino acids. J was trimmed by 6 bases and V by 1 base; bases with no gene match: 9. The CDR3 loop is CASSEGSVGGSEQYF. The CDR3 coding sequence is TGTGCCAGCAGTGAAGGTTCGGTAGGGGGCTCCGAGCAGTACTTC.

This rearrangement joins TRBV7-9 to TRBJ2-1, with 12 bases identical to TRBD2. Germline V gene data show CDR1 as SEHNR and CDR2 as FQNEAQ (reference sequence). This CDR3 has 18 residues. The junction had 9 bases not matched to a gene; V was cut back by 1 base and J by 5 bases. The CDR3 is CASSLDLAGGPGDNEQFF. In nucleotides, the CDR3 is TGTGCCAGCAGCTTAGACCTAGCGGGAGGGCCGGGGGACAATGAGCAGTTCTTC. Full variable domain (outside the CDR3, taken from reference TRBV7-9 and TRBJ2-1): DTGVSQNPRHKITKRGQNVTFRCDPISEHNRLYWYRQTLGQGPEFLTYFQNEAQLEKSRLLSDRFSAERPKGSFSTLEIQRTEQGDSAMYLCASSLDLAGGPGDNEQFFGPGTRLTVL.

The genes are TRBV6-2 or TRBV6-3 and TRBJ2-7; TRBD1 aligns across 7 bases. This CDR3 region has 16 residues. V lost 2 bases, J lost 0 bases, and 7 bases stayed unmatched. Germline loops: CDR1 MNHEY, CDR2 SVGEGT. The CDR3 DNA follows: TGTGCCAGCAGTTACCAAGGACAGGAACCCTCCTACGAGCAGTACTTC. It yields the protein CASSYQGQEPSYEQYF.

The chain couples TRBV5-6 to TRBJ2-7; 7 bases fit TRBD2. The germline V gene encodes CDR1 SGHDT and CDR2 YYEEEE. This CDR3 spans 13 amino acids. V was clipped by 7 bases and J by 3 bases; unmatched bases: 7. The CDR3 DNA follows: TGTGCCAGCCTCTCCCGCGGGAGCTACGAGCAGTACTTC. This codes for CASLSRGSYEQYF.

This clone was detected once. The chain combines TRBV6-5 with TRBJ1-3; D is unresolved. From germline, CDR1 is MNHEY and CDR2 SVGAGI. Trimming removed 11 bases at V and 0 bases at J, with 17 bases between. The CDR3 totals 15 residues. DNA for the CDR3: TGTGCCGCTTCTTATTCCGGTTTCTCTGGAAACACCATATATTTT. This codes for CAASYSGFSGNTIYF.

The chain carries TRBV19 and TRBJ1-1; D call uncertain. The CDR3 consists of 13 residues. Germline assignment: CDR1 LNHDA and CDR2 SQIVND (reference sequence). V was clipped by 3 bases and J by 6 bases, with 11 bases between them. Written as DNA, the CDR3 is TGTGCCAGTAGTATTCTCGGGGAGGCTGAAGCTTTCTTT. This codes for CASSILGEAEAFF.

The rearrangement links TRBV7-3 to TRBJ1-1, with 8 nucleotides matching TRBD1. CDR1 and CDR2 from the germline V gene are SGHTA and FQGTGA. The CDR3 contains 13 residues. The V segment lost 3 bases and the J segment 7 bases; nucleotides outside the gene matches: 4. CDR3 residues: CASSFDRGFEAFF. CDR3 DNA: TGTGCCAGCAGCTTCGACAGGGGCTTTGAAGCTTTCTTT.

The gene calls are TRBV11-2 and TRBJ1-6; D gene ambiguous. CDR1 is SGHAT and CDR2 is FQNNGV in the germline V gene. The CDR3 totals 15 residues. The ends were cut back, 7 bases at V and 0 bases at J, with 10 bases in the middle. The CDR3 DNA reads as TGTGCCAGCATCAGAGGGAACTCCTATAATTCACCCCTCCACTTT. Protein sequence: CASIRGNSYNSPLHF. Combining the CDR3 with reference TRBV11-2 and TRBJ1-6 gives the whole variable domain EAGVAQSPRYKIIEKRQSVAFWCNPISGHATLYWYQQILGQGPKLLIQFQNNGVVDDSQLPKDRFSAERLKGVDSTLKIQPAKLEDSAVYLCASIRGNSYNSPLHFGNGTRLTVT.

This chain uses TRBV24-1 with TRBJ2-1; TRBD1 aligns across 10 bases. The CDR3 is 13 residues long. Germline CDR1 and CDR2: KGHDR and SFDVKD. V shed 4 bases, J shed 9 bases, and the junction held 2 bases outside the gene matches. As DNA, the CDR3 is TGTGCCACCAGTGAGGGACAGGGGACTGAGCAGTTCTTC. Its protein is CATSEGQGTEQFF.

V and J are TRBV18 and TRBJ2-3; TRBD2 might be the D (6 bases). The ends were cut back, 2 bases at V and 0 bases at J, with 12 bases in the middle. The V gene's germline CDR1 is KGHSH and CDR2 LQKENI. The CDR3 is made up of 16 amino acids. DNA of the CDR3: TGTGCCAGCTCACCAATCAGCGGGCAAAGCACAGATACGCAGTATTTT. Translation: CASSPISGQSTDTQYF.

The chain links TRBV29-1 to TRBJ2-2; D is possibly TRBD1 (5 bases). Germline V lookup: CDR1 SQVTM, CDR2 ANQGSEA. The V end lost 1 base, the J end lost 2 bases, and 11 bases lay between the germline ends. There are 15 residues in the CDR3. The CDR3 loop reads CSVEGRTRNTGELFF. The CDR3 bases are TGCAGCGTTGAAGGTCGGACACGTAACACCGGGGAGCTGTTTTTT.

The chain uses TRBV6-2 or TRBV6-3 and TRBJ2-4; TRBD2 agrees at 9 bases. Looked up from germline, CDR1 is MNHEY and CDR2 is SVGEGT. V was pared by 2 bases and J by 9 bases, with 5 bases of the junction left unmatched. This CDR3 is 14 amino acids long. The CDR3 sequence: CASSYQRGAGIQYF. CDR3 DNA: TGTGCCAGCAGTTACCAGCGGGGGGCGGGCATTCAGTACTTC.

This clone showed up just a few times. The chain has TRBV7-2 and TRBJ1-3; 11 bases agree with TRBD1. The germline V gene encodes CDR1 SGHTA and CDR2 FQGNSA. With V trimmed by 5 bases and J by 6 bases, 15 bases remained unmatched. The CDR3 is 18 residues long. CDR3 nucleotide sequence: TGTGCCAGCAGCCAACTACCGGGACAGGGGGTAGTAGTAAACACCATATATTTT. Its protein is CASSQLPGQGVVVNTIYF.

The chain combines TRBV11-3 with TRBJ2-1, with 8 bases fitting TRBD2. From germline, CDR1 is SGHNT and CDR2 YENEEA. The V segment lost 0 bases and the J segment 7 bases; nucleotides outside the gene matches: 8. The CDR3 is made up of 16 amino acids. The CDR3 loop reads CASSLEVAGPLNEQFF. The CDR3 DNA reads TGTGCCAGCAGCTTAGAGGTAGCGGGGCCTCTTAATGAGCAGTTCTTC.

The table lists this clone with a few counts. The chain uses TRBV19 and TRBJ1-2; D may be TRBD1 (5 bases). Deletions cut 2 bases from V and 1 base from J, with 11 bases between. The CDR3 is 15 residues long. Germline assignment: CDR1 LNHDA and CDR2 SQIVND (reference sequence). In DNA form, the CDR3 reads TGTGCCAGTAGTATAAATAAACAGGATAACTATGGCTACACCTTC. This encodes CASSINKQDNYGYTF.

This chain uses TRBV5-4 with TRBJ2-1; 12 nucleotides agree with TRBD2. The CDR3 is made up of 19 amino acids. With 2 bases clipped from V and 0 bases from J, the junction kept 9 bases outside the gene matches. Germline V gene sequence: CDR1 SGHNT, CDR2 YYREEE (reference sequence). The CDR3 coding sequence is TGTGCCAGCAGCTTAGGGATGACTAGCGGGAGACTCTCCTACAATGAGCAGTTCTTC. Protein product: CASSLGMTSGRLSYNEQFF.

This clone was counted once. The genes are TRBV4-1 and TRBJ2-3; D unresolved. This CDR3 region has 12 residues. Germline V gives CDR1 MGHRA, CDR2 YSYEKL. Deletions cut 6 bases from V and 7 bases from J, with 11 bases between. CDR3 in amino acids: CASRHDMNTQYF. Written as DNA, the CDR3 is TGCGCCAGCAGACATGACATGAATACGCAGTATTTT.

The V and J genes are TRBV2 and TRBJ2-3; a possible D gene is TRBD1 (5 bases). In germline, CDR1 is SNHLY, CDR2 FYNNEI. The CDR3 totals 15 residues. V lost 6 bases and J 2 bases, leaving 15 bases between the germline ends. The CDR3 reads CASRQGDPATDTQYF. The CDR3 nucleotides are TGTGCCAGCAGGCAAGGGGATCCGGCCACAGATACGCAGTATTTT. Based on the CDR3 plus reference TRBV2 and TRBJ2-3, the full variable domain is EPEVTQTPSHQVTQMGQEVILRCVPISNHLYFYWYRQILGQKVEFLVSFYNNEISEKSEIFDDQFSVERPDGSNFTLKIRSTKLEDSAMYFCASRQGDPATDTQYFGPGTRLTVL.

This clone was found once. The chain combines TRBV7-2 with TRBJ2-3; TRBD2 matches 7 bases. Germline V gene lookup returns CDR1 SGHTA and CDR2 FQGNSA. Trimming at V came to 1 base and at J to 6 bases, leaving 7 bases not matched to a gene. There are 15 residues in the CDR3. CDR3 sequence (DNA): TGTGCCAGCAGCTTAGAGAGCGGGATGGTGGATACGCAGTATTTT. This encodes CASSLESGMVDTQYF.

This clone was recorded at least ten times. Other DNA variants within this sample encode the same CDR3. This chain links TRBV2 with TRBJ1-5; 11 bases map to TRBD1. CDR3 size: 13 residues. V gave up 6 bases and J gave up 7 bases; unmatched junction bases: 2. Germline V gene data show CDR1 as SNHLY and CDR2 as FYNNEI. The chain's CDR3 is CASRGTGGQPQHF. CDR3 sequence (DNA): TGTGCCAGCAGGGGGACAGGGGGGCAGCCCCAGCATTTT.

The gene calls are TRBV27 and TRBJ1-1; D perhaps matches TRBD1 (5 bases). V dropped 3 bases and J dropped 1 base, with 9 bases sitting between them. Germline CDR1 reads MNHEY; CDR2 reads SMNVEV (reference sequence). The CDR3 is 14 amino acids. The CDR3 DNA reads as TGTGCCAGCAGTTTTCGGGGGGGGAACACTGAAGCTTTCTTT. The encoded protein is CASSFRGGNTEAFF.

The chain uses TRBV4-1 and TRBJ1-5, with unresolved D. The CDR3 extends over 15 amino acids. V lost 2 bases, J lost 0 bases, and 8 bases lay in between. Germline values: CDR1 MGHRA, CDR2 YSYEKL. The chain's CDR3 is CASSQQTNSNQPQHF. The CDR3 DNA reads as TGCGCCAGCAGCCAACAGACTAATAGCAATCAGCCCCAGCATTTT.

The rearrangement uses TRBV7-7 and TRBJ2-5, with 13 bases matching TRBD2. This CDR3 is built from 17 residues. The V gene's germline CDR1 is SSHAT and CDR2 FNYEAQ (reference sequence). The V segment lost 6 bases and the J segment 5 bases; nucleotides outside the gene matches: 12. The CDR3 sequence: CASSRAGTSGNGETQYF. The CDR3 bases are TGTGCCAGCAGTAGAGCCGGGACTAGCGGGAATGGCGAGACCCAGTACTTC.

The rearrangement links TRBV5-6 to TRBJ1-2; D gene unclear. Trimming left V 4 bases short and J 7 bases short, with 14 bases between. This CDR3 is 13 amino acids long. Germline assignment: CDR1 SGHDT and CDR2 YYEEEE. Written as DNA, the CDR3 is TGTGCCAGCAGCCTAGGTCCGGGAAGTGGCTACACCTTC. This sequence encodes CASSLGPGSGYTF.